This TCR beta chain was sequenced for a study of T cells in Graves' hyperthyroidism and ophthalmopathy. Study conclusions and caveats: Blood samples included most of the expanded thyroid clonotypes exceeding 0.001.

Researchers barred patients who had uncontrolled infection, other autoimmune disease, pregnancy or lactation. PBMCs were collected from an approximately 10 ml volume of fresh peripheral blood. This clonotype was recorded at least ten times. What it binds is not known. The TCR beta CDR3 regions underwent amplification using RNA transcripts as the source. In the first-round RT-PCR of the TCR CDR3, the HTBI primer set was used. TCRdb re-analysed the multiplex PCR reads in MiXCR, keeping a single row per CDR3 protein. The sample contains approximately 400,000 distinct CDR3 sequences, about 14% of which appear only once. CDR1 is SGHAT and CDR2 is FQNNGV in the germline V gene. The CDR3 spans 13 residues. Trimming shortened V by 5 bases and J by 7 bases, and 15 bases separated the two germline ends.

This rearrangement joins TRBV11-2 to TRBJ2-7; no reliable D call. Sequencing was performed on blood. This TCR was sampled from a man between 50 and 59 years old with Graves' ophthalmopathy. The CDR3 DNA follows: TGTGCCAGCAGCCCCACGGTCGAGCGAGAGCAGTACTTC. It yields the protein CASSPTVEREQYF.